This T cell receptor (beta chain) was recorded in a study of blood T cell repertoires in COVID-19. Study processing details: Amplifying reference gene primers gave estimates of nucleated cell counts. Measured with immunoSEQ multiplex PCR; TCRdb has only the in-frame clones, and not every one. V, J and clone size are those of that table, while D and trimming were read from the DNA. The sample holds 310,000 or so clones, approximately 88% seen once. V shed 1 base and J shed 4 bases, with 21 bases lying between them. This CDR3 has 18 amino acids. CDR1 and CDR2 from the germline V gene are SGHVS and FNYEAQ. The study assigned cohorts using participant-reported clinical history. Cohort 3 recovery required two negative PCRs, clearance, or symptom resolution.

The material sequenced was PBMCs or T cells enriched from blood (not recorded which). The rearrangement uses TRBV7-6 and TRBJ2-3; D remains ambiguous. The sequence was obtained from a young woman who had recovered from COVID-19. CDR3 sequence: CASSLGSLSVSESDTQYF. For the CDR3, the DNA is TGTGCCAGCAGCTTAGGTAGCCTCTCCGTCTCCGAATCAGATACGCAGTATTTT.